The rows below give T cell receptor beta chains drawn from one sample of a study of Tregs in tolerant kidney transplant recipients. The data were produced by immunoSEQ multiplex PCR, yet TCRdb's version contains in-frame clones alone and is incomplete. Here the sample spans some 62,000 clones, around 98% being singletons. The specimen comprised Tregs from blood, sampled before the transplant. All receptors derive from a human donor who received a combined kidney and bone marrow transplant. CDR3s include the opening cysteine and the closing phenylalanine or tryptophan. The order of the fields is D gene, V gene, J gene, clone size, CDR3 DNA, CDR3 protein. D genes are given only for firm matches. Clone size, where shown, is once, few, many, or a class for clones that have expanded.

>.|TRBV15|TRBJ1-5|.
TGTGCCACCAGCAGATTGGGCAGGGCTGGACAGCCCCAGCATTTT
CATSRLGRAGQPQHF
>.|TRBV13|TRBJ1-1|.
TGTGCCAGCAGCTTAGGTTTAATGAACACTGAAGCTTTCTTT
CASSLGLMNTEAFF
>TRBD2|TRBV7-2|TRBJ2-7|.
TGTGCCAGCAGCTTAATGGCTAGCGGGACCTACGAGCAGTACTTC
CASSLMASGTYEQYF
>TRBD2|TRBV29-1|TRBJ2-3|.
TGCAGCGTGCCGACTAGCGGGAGTGCCGGCACAGATACGCAGTATTTT
CSVPTSGSAGTDTQYF
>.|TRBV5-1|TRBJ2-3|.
TGCGCCAGCAGCTCCACGTTGCGGGCGCGGGATACGCAGTATTTT
CASSSTLRARDTQYF
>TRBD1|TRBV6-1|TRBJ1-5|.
TGTGCCACCCGCCGGGACAGGGGGAACAATCAGCCCCAGCATTTT
CATRRDRGNNQPQHF
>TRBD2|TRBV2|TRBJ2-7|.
TGTGCCAGCGATCGGCGGGAGAGCAACGAGCAGTACTTC
CASDRRESNEQYF
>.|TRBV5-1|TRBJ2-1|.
TGCGCCAGCAGCCGAGACCCTAGCTCCTACAATGAGCAGTTCTTC
CASSRDPSSYNEQFF
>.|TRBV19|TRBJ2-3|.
TGTGCCAGTGCCCCCTACAGCTCTAGCACAGATACGCAGTATTTT
CASAPYSSSTDTQYF
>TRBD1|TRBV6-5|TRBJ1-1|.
TGTGCCAGCGGTAAGGGGGCCTCAGAAGCTTTCTTT
CASGKGASEAFF
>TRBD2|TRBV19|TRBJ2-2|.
TGTGCCAGTAGTATAGGGGGACTAGCGGGGATGAACACCGGGGAGCTGTTTTTT
CASSIGGLAGMNTGELFF
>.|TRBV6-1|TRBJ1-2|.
TGTGCCAGCATGGGCGGGTGGTCTTACTATGGCTACACCTTC
CASMGGWSYYGYTF
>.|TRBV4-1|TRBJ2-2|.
TGCGCCAGCAGCCGCATTCTAATCACCGGGGAGCTGTTTTTT
CASSRILITGELFF
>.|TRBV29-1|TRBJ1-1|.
TGCAGCGTTGTTAAGCGGGGTGGCACTGAAGCTTTCTTT
CSVVKRGGTEAFF
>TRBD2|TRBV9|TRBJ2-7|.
TGTGCCAGCAGCCAGAGGGGACTAGCGGGACGGGACGAGCAGTACTTC
CASSQRGLAGRDEQYF
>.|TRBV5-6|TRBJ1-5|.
TGTGCCAGCAGCTTGTTAGGAGGGTACAACAATCAGCCCCAGCATTTT
CASSLLGGYNNQPQHF
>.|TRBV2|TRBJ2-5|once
TGTGCCAGCAGACTCCGAGAACAAGAGACCCAGTACTTC
CASRLREQETQYF
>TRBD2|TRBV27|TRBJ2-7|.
TGTGCCAGCAGTTTACGATCGGGACTAGCGGGAGCGTACGAGCAGTACTTC
CASSLRSGLAGAYEQYF
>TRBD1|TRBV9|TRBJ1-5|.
TGTGCCAGCTCCGGACAGGGAAGAGAGGATCAGCCCCAGCATTTT
CASSGQGREDQPQHF
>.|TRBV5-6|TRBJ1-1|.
TGTGCCAGCAGCTTGATTGGGCAGAACACTGAAGCTTTCTTT
CASSLIGQNTEAFF
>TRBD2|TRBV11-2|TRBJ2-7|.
TGTGCCAGCAGCTTAATAGCGGGAGTCGAGCAGTACTTC
CASSLIAGVEQYF
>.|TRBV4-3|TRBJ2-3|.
TGCGCCAGCAGCCAAGAGTACACAGATACGCAGTATTTT
CASSQEYTDTQYF
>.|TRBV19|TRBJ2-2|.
TGTGCCAGTAACCCAGGGCGCACCGGGGAGCTGTTTTTT
CASNPGRTGELFF
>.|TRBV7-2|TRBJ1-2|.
TGTGCCAGCAGCTTAACGGGGGGGCCCTATGGCTACACCTTC
CASSLTGGPYGYTF
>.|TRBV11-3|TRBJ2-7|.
TGTGCCAGCAGCTCGACCGACAGGACCTACGAGCAGTACTTC
CASSSTDRTYEQYF
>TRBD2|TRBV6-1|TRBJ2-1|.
TGTGCCAGCAGAAAACCGGGACTAGCCCGCGATGGGCAGTTCTTC
CASRKPGLARDGQFF
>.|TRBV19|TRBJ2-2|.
TGTGCCAGTAGTACCTCCAGGTACACCGGGGAGCTGTTTTTT
CASSTSRYTGELFF
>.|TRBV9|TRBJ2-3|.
TGTGCCAGCAGCTTCAGGACAGAGAGCACAGATACGCAGTATTTT
CASSFRTESTDTQYF